The 19 T cell receptor beta chains presented below share a single source sample, sequenced in a study of T cells in women clearing cervical HPV infection. Data came from immunoSEQ multiplex PCR; TCRdb stores just in-frame clones and leaves some out. In total, the table holds about 14,000 clones. The sequenced sample was blood buffy coat. All receptors derive from a woman aged 18 to 75 with a cervical HPV16 infection that either progressed to CIN3+ or cleared (not recorded which).

With regard to this clone: The read is 3 residues too short to cover the CDR3 end, so that end is filled in from the germline J gene. J is TRBJ2-1 and V is TRBV29-1; TRBD2 aligns across 11 bases. V shed 6 bases, J shed 4 bases, and the junction held 8 bases outside the gene matches. The CDR3 loop spans 15 amino acids. Germline V gene lookup returns CDR1 SQVTM and CDR2 ANQGSEA. Partial CDR3 DNA: TGCAGCGTCTCATTTAGCGGGGGGGATTACAATGAG. It encodes CSVSFSGGDYNE. The full-length CDR3 reads as CSVSFSGGDYNEQFF.

As concerns this clone: The sequence runs out 3 residues before the end of the CDR3; the remainder is reconstructed from the germline J gene. The rearrangement links TRBV7-3 to TRBJ2-1; TRBD2 is a possible D gene (6 bases). The V gene lost 5 bases and the J gene lost 7 bases, with 12 bases spanning the gap. Germline CDR1 SGHTA, CDR2 FQGTGA. The CDR3 has 13 amino acids. The CDR3 loop is CASSRDFPNEQFF. CDR3 bases read: TGTGCCAGCAGCCGGGACTTCCCAAATGAG.

As regards this clone: Read sequence stops 3 residues before the CDR3 end, and the germline J gene provides the missing end. The V gene is TRBV30, the J gene TRBJ2-7, with 8 nucleotides matching TRBD2. The trim removed 1 base at V and 4 bases at J, leaving 3 bases unmatched. In germline, CDR1 is GTSNPN, CDR2 SVGIG (reference sequence). There are 13 residues in the CDR3. The CDR3 loop reads CAWSAGTSYEQYF. CDR3 DNA, as far as it was read: TGTGCCTGGAGTGCCGGGACTAGTTACGAG.

Worth noting for this clone: The sequenced fragment ends 3 residues before the CDR3 boundary, so the rest is inferred from the germline J gene. The gene calls are TRBV5-6 and TRBJ2-3, with 8 bases that match TRBD1. CDR3 length: 14 residues. CDR1 is SGHDT and CDR2 is YYEEEE in the germline V gene. The DNA read from the CDR3 is TGTGCCAGCAGCAGGACAGGGATGTTGGAGACG. This sequence encodes CASSRTGMLET. The entire CDR3 reads CASSRTGMLETQYF.

Concerning this clone: The read terminates 3 residues ahead of where the CDR3 ends, so the germline J gene completes it. The rearrangement links TRBV28 to TRBJ2-5, with TRBD2 as a possible D gene (5 bases). The CDR3 sequence is 12 residues long. Trimming pared 7 bases from V and 5 bases from J, leaving 11 bases between. The germline V gene encodes CDR1 MDHEN and CDR2 SYDVKM. The CDR3 sequence: CASNDPGETQYF. The sequenced CDR3 bases are TGTGCCAGCAACGATCCGGGGGAGACC.

A word on this clone: From the germline J gene comes the end of the CDR3, since the read stops 3 residues before it. This chain uses TRBV7-9 with TRBJ1-4; TRBD1 might be the D (5 bases). With 1 base removed from V and 10 bases from J, the gap between germline ends came to 16 bases. The CDR3 runs to 15 residues. Germline values: CDR1 SEHNR, CDR2 FQNEAQ (reference sequence). Partial CDR3 DNA: TGTGCCAGCAGCTTAGATGGAGGCAGGGTGGGAAAA. Translated, it gives CASSLDGGRVGK. The CDR3 in its entirety is CASSLDGGRVGKLFF.

With respect to this clone: The CDR3 is cut off 3 residues early in the read; its end comes from the germline J gene. The genes are TRBV6-9 and TRBJ1-1; D gene uncertain. V was cut by 8 bases and J by 1 base, with 14 bases left in between. In germline, CDR1 is MNHGY, CDR2 SVAAGI. This CDR3 has 14 residues. The CDR3 reads CASAPTDQNTEAFF. The sequenced part of the CDR3 DNA is TGTGCCAGCGCTCCCACAGACCAGAACACTGAA.

Concerning this clone: The read terminates 3 residues ahead of where the CDR3 ends, so the germline J gene completes it. This chain uses TRBV18 with TRBJ2-5, with no clear D. The CDR3 loop spans 13 amino acids. Germline CDR1 KGHSH, CDR2 LQKENI. Trimming shortened V by 5 bases and J by 5 bases, and 12 bases separated the two germline ends. Partial CDR3 DNA: TGTGCCAGCTCAAATTTAGAATCGGAGACC. This encodes CASSNLESET. In full, the CDR3 is CASSNLESETQYF.

Concerning this clone itself: The CDR3 goes on 3 residues after the read ends, and that part is filled in from the germline J gene. V and J are TRBV11-3 and TRBJ1-5; 7 positions agree with TRBD1. Germline values: CDR1 SGHNT, CDR2 YENEEA. The CDR3 length is 12 residues. The DNA read from the CDR3 is TGTGCCAGCAGCCGCCGACAGGGACCC. It is translated as CASSRRQGP. The complete CDR3 protein is CASSRRQGPQHF. Complete variable domain (other parts from reference TRBV11-3 and TRBJ1-5): EAGVVQSPRYKIIEKKQPVAFWCNPISGHNTLYWYLQNLGQGPELLIRYENEEAVDDSQLPKDRFSAERLKGVDSTLKIQPAELGDSAVYLCASSRRQGPQHFGDGTRLSIL.

Regarding this clone: The DNA ends 3 residues before the CDR3 does, and the rest of the CDR3 is filled in from the germline J gene. J is TRBJ2-5 and V is TRBV5-6; a possible D gene is TRBD1 (5 bases). V was pared by 2 bases and J by 2 bases, with 13 bases between. The CDR3 totals 15 residues. The germline V gene encodes CDR1 SGHDT and CDR2 YYEEEE. The CDR3 region is CASSLVQGDQETQYF. The DNA read from the CDR3 is TGTGCCAGCAGCTTAGTTCAGGGCGATCAAGAGACC.

With regard to this clone: The read halts 3 residues ahead of the CDR3 end, with the missing end drawn from the germline J gene. This sequence joins TRBV11-3 and TRBJ2-5, with D possibly TRBD2 on 6 matching bases. V gave up 5 bases and J gave up 1 base, with 11 bases separating them. The CDR3 is made up of 14 amino acids. The germline gives CDR1 SGHNT, CDR2 YENEEA. The CDR3 loop is CASSHLATQETQYF. CDR3 bases read: TGTGCCAGCAGCCATCTAGCGACCCAAGAGACC.

A remark on this clone: The CDR3 goes on 3 residues after the read ends, and that part is filled in from the germline J gene. The chain has TRBV13 and TRBJ1-5; TRBD1 is a possible D gene (6 bases). V was shortened by 6 bases and J by 8 bases, with 17 bases between the two germline ends. The CDR3 spans 14 residues. The germline gives CDR1 PRHDT, CDR2 FYEKMQ (reference sequence). The CDR3 reads CASSSGRGNEPQHF. Partial CDR3 DNA: TGTGCCAGCAGTTCAGGGAGGGGGAATGAGCCC.

A word on this clone: The CDR3 goes on 3 residues after the read ends, and that part is filled in from the germline J gene. The rearrangement uses TRBV30 and TRBJ1-6, with a tentative D call TRBD1 (5 bases). Trimming took 3 bases from V and 0 from J, leaving 24 bases between them. Per the germline V gene, CDR1 is GTSNPN and CDR2 is SVGIG (reference sequence). CDR3 length: 20 residues. CDR3 amino acids: CAWRQPPRRGSSSYNSPLHF. The covered CDR3 bases are TGTGCCTGGAGGCAACCCCCTCGGAGGGGCAGTAGCTCCTATAATTCACCC.

By frequency, this clone registers medium-sized. The CDR3 loop is CASSIDVRETQYF. CDR3 bases read: TGTGCCAGTAGTATAGATGTTCGGGAGACC. The rearrangement joins TRBV19 to TRBJ2-5; no reliable D call. From the germline J gene comes the end of the CDR3, since the read stops 3 residues before it. CDR1 and CDR2 from the germline V gene are LNHDA and SQIVND (reference sequence). This CDR3 has 13 residues. Trimming took 0 bases from V and 5 from J, leaving 7 bases between them.

Concerning this clone: The read gets to within 3 residues of the CDR3 end, and the germline J gene fills in the rest. This chain joins TRBV5-3 and TRBJ1-1, with TRBD1 matching over 9 bases. TRBV5-3 is an ORF; its function is uncertain. The CDR3 consists of 17 residues. V trimming: 0 bases; J trimming: 1 base; junction bases outside the gene matches: 7. This CDR3 is CARSLGTGQGWNTEAFF. CDR3 bases read: TGTGCCAGAAGCTTGGGGACGGGACAGGGATGGAACACTGAA.

Turning to this clone: Sequencing ends 3 residues short of the CDR3 end; the germline J gene provides the rest. The chain carries TRBV7-2 and TRBJ1-1, with unresolved D. CDR1 SGHTA and CDR2 FQGNSA come from the germline V gene. Trimming removed 2 bases from V and 4 bases from J, with 11 bases in between. This CDR3 spans 14 amino acids. The CDR3 sequence: CASSLRATSTEAFF. Partial CDR3 DNA: TGTGCCAGCAGCTTAAGGGCGACGAGCACTGAA. The variable domain in full, completed from reference TRBV7-2 and TRBJ1-1, reads GAGVSQSPSNKVTEKGKDVELRCDPISGHTALYWYRQSLGQGLEFLIYFQGNSAPDKSGLPSDRFSAERTGGSVSTLTIQRTQQEDSAVYLCASSLRATSTEAFFGQGTRLTVV.

As to this clone: A read error may produce the germline difference seen at one junction end. The read gets to within 3 residues of the CDR3 end, and the germline J gene fills in the rest. Other DNA sequences within the sample encode an identical CDR3. The rearrangement uses TRBV20-1 and TRBJ1-2, with D possibly TRBD1 on 6 matching bases. CDR3 size: 15 residues. Germline CDR1 reads DFQATT; CDR2 reads SNEGSKA (reference sequence). The CDR3 bases that were read are TGCAGTGCGAGACAGGTTGGTGAACCCCGCTATGGA. Residues: CSARQVGEPRYG. The complete CDR3 sequence is CSARQVGEPRYGYTF.

Points on this clone: The read ends 3 residues before the CDR3 terminus; that terminus is restored from the germline J gene. The V call is TRBV2, the J call TRBJ2-4; D remains ambiguous. The CDR3 runs 17 residues. From germline, CDR1 is SNHLY and CDR2 FYNNEI. Incomplete CDR3 DNA: TGTGCCAGCAGTCCGACCCTGGGCATCTCCTCCATCTATGGT. It specifies CASSPTLGISSIYG. The full CDR3 protein reads CASSPTLGISSIYGQYF.

This clone shows up as medium-sized by frequency. Read data end 3 residues before the CDR3 end; the end is taken from the germline J gene. The chain recombines TRBV20-1 with TRBJ2-1, with 9 bases that match TRBD2. Germline CDR1 reads DFQATT; CDR2 reads SNEGSKA (reference sequence). V lost 3 bases to trimming and J lost 0 bases; unmatched junction nucleotides: 3. This CDR3 contains 15 residues. The CDR3 sequence is CSAREGLASYNEQFF. The sequenced CDR3 bases are TGCAGTGCTAGGGAGGGACTAGCCTCCTACAATGAG.